This TCR beta chain was sequenced for a study of T cell responses to AZD1222 COVID-19 vaccine. Method: immunoSEQ multiplex PCR; TCRdb's copy keeps in-frame clones and lacks some. The sample shows approximately 110,000 clones, about 85% of them seen only once. This specimen consisted of peripheral blood, obtained on day 0 of AZD1222 vaccination. This sequence was found in an adult in good health.

The CDR3 here is CASSQDLGGWYTEAFF. The CDR3 DNA reads as TGCGCCAGCAGCCAAGATCTGGGAGGGTGGTACACTGAAGCTTTCTTT. The chain couples TRBV4-3 to TRBJ1-1; no firm D call. Trimming pared 0 bases from V and 3 bases from J, leaving 14 bases between. The CDR3 length is 16 residues. The V gene's germline CDR1 is LGHNA and CDR2 YSLEER.